A selection of T cell receptor beta chains follows, all from one sample in a study of CD8 T cells in Susac syndrome. Each CDR3 protein gets one entry after TCRdb re-called the immunoSEQ multiplex PCR reads with MiXCR. Seen here are roughly 190,000 distinct CDR3 sequences, 75% to 95% observed once, and the top ten hold approximately 0.09%. Sequenced: CD4+ T cells from PBMCs. Receptor source: a human donor with Susac syndrome. Each CDR3 is given with its conserved first and last residue. A D gene is named only where the DNA matches it firmly. Clone size, where shown, is once, few, many, or a class for clones that have expanded.

TRBV28	TRBJ2-7	TRBD1	-	CASSFGTGVEEQYF	TGTGCCAGCAGTTTCGGGACAGGGGTTGAAGAGCAGTACTTC
TRBV5-4	TRBJ2-3	TRBD2	-	CASSLRLAATDTQYF	TGTGCCAGCAGCCTCCGACTAGCGGCCACAGATACGCAGTATTTT
TRBV19	TRBJ2-3	TRBD2	-	CASSRDSGGAVDTQYF	TGTGCCAGTAGTCGCGATAGCGGGGGGGCCGTAGATACGCAGTATTTT
TRBV10-3	TRBJ2-7	TRBD2	once	CAIMAGGQKTYEQYF	TGTGCCATTATGGCGGGGGGACAAAAGACCTACGAGCAGTACTTC
TRBV2	TRBJ1-2	-	-	CASSSDNNYGYTF	TGTGCCAGCAGTTCCGACAATAACTATGGCTACACCTTC
TRBV2	TRBJ2-5	TRBD1	-	CASSSAGTGWQETQYF	TGTGCCAGCAGTTCCGCCGGGACAGGGTGGCAAGAGACCCAGTACTTC
TRBV7-6	TRBJ2-3	-	-	CASSHNTDTQYF	TGTGCCAGCAGCCATAACACAGATACGCAGTATTTT
TRBV20-1	TRBJ2-1	-	-	CSAMGQGVEQFF	TGCAGTGCTATGGGTCAAGGAGTAGAGCAGTTCTTC
TRBV6-5	TRBJ1-3	-	-	CASRIQLSGNTIYF	TGTGCCAGCAGAATACAGCTTTCTGGAAACACCATATATTTT
TRBV20-1	TRBJ2-2	-	-	CSARPTGTYNTGELFF	TGCAGTGCTAGGCCAACCGGGACTTATAACACCGGGGAGCTGTTTTTT
TRBV5-6	TRBJ2-3	-	-	CASSLGAGSTDTQYF	TGTGCCAGCAGCTTAGGGGCGGGGAGCACAGATACGCAGTATTTT
TRBV7-8	TRBJ1-1	TRBD1	-	CASSQGQGLGAFF	TGTGCCAGCAGCCAGGGACAGGGCCTCGGGGCTTTCTTT
TRBV7-9	TRBJ2-1	TRBD2	-	CATQKAGGLNEQFF	TGTGCCACCCAAAAGGCGGGAGGACTCAATGAGCAGTTCTTC
TRBV30	TRBJ2-2	-	-	CAWSGGANTGELFF	TGTGCCTGGAGTGGGGGGGCGAACACCGGGGAGCTGTTTTTT
TRBV7-9	TRBJ2-5	TRBD2	-	CASSLKPGLAAQETQYF	TGTGCCAGCAGCTTGAAGCCGGGACTAGCGGCTCAAGAGACCCAGTACTTC
TRBV5-1	TRBJ2-1	TRBD2	-	CASRRAGGPYNEQFF	TGCGCCAGCCGCCGGGCGGGAGGTCCCTACAATGAGCAGTTCTTC
TRBV20-1	TRBJ2-1	-	-	CSATGLHNEQFF	TGCAGTGCTACGGGACTCCACAATGAGCAGTTCTTC
TRBV5-1	TRBJ1-6	TRBD1	-	CASRGGTDSANSPLHF	TGCGCCAGCAGGGGGGGGACAGACTCCGCTAATTCACCCCTCCACTTT
TRBV19	TRBJ1-5	-	-	CASSPSPGRRNQPQHF	TGTGCCAGTAGTCCGAGCCCGGGACGGCGTAATCAGCCCCAGCATTTT
TRBV2	TRBJ2-1	TRBD2	-	CATMREIVNEQFF	TGTGCCACCATGCGGGAGATAGTCAATGAGCAGTTCTTC
TRBV29-1	TRBJ1-1	-	-	CSVEVRTMNTEAFF	TGCAGCGTTGAGGTGAGGACCATGAACACTGAAGCTTTCTTT
TRBV2	TRBJ2-2	-	-	CASSETRSSGELFF	TGTGCCAGCAGTGAAACCCGGTCCTCCGGGGAGCTGTTTTTT
TRBV5-1	TRBJ2-4	-	-	CASSTIPGAGNIQYF	TGCGCCAGCTCGACAATTCCAGGGGCCGGAAACATTCAGTACTTC
TRBV12-3/TRBV12-4	TRBJ2-3	TRBD2	-	CASTNLRLAGGVPDTQYF	TGTGCCAGCACCAACCTGAGACTAGCGGGAGGCGTCCCAGATACGCAGTATTTT
TRBV2	TRBJ2-5	TRBD2	-	CASSRRTRTERKETQYF	TGTGCCAGCAGTCGGAGGACTAGGACCGAACGGAAAGAGACCCAGTACTTC
TRBV6-5	TRBJ1-2	-	-	CASSENLQGIGYTF	TGTGCCAGCAGTGAAAATCTTCAGGGGATTGGCTACACCTTC
TRBV6-1	TRBJ2-2	-	-	CASRRVADTGELFF	TGTGCCAGCAGGAGGGTAGCGGACACCGGGGAGCTGTTTTTT
TRBV20-1	TRBJ1-1	-	-	CSARDIVGVMNTEAFF	TGCAGTGCTAGAGACATTGTAGGAGTCATGAACACTGAAGCTTTCTTT
TRBV15	TRBJ2-1	TRBD2	-	CATSRVRGGDNEQFF	TGTGCCACCAGCAGAGTGCGCGGGGGGGACAATGAGCAGTTCTTC
TRBV18	TRBJ2-5	TRBD1	-	CARSSPTGETQYF	TGTGCCAGATCATCGCCGACAGGGGAGACCCAGTACTTC
TRBV19	TRBJ2-5	-	once	CASSSPGTLEETQYF	TGTGCCAGTAGCTCCCCCGGGACCCTTGAGGAGACCCAGTACTTC
TRBV6-5	TRBJ2-7	-	few	CASSYIQGGGYEQYF	TGTGCCAGCAGTTACATACAGGGCGGAGGCTACGAGCAGTACTTC
TRBV14	TRBJ2-7	-	-	CASSRNLIYEQYF	TGTGCCAGCAGCCGCAATTTGATATACGAGCAGTACTTC
TRBV6-1	TRBJ1-2	TRBD1	-	CASRQGDRGRGYGYTF	TGTGCCAGCAGACAGGGAGACAGGGGGCGCGGCTATGGCTACACCTTC
TRBV6-2/TRBV6-3	TRBJ2-2	-	-	CASSRSANTGELFF	TGTGCCAGCAGTAGAAGTGCGAACACCGGGGAGCTGTTTTTT
TRBV9	TRBJ2-3	TRBD1	-	CASSTNYRGRTDTQYF	TGTGCCAGCAGCACAAATTACAGGGGCCGCACAGATACGCAGTATTTT
TRBV5-4	TRBJ1-2	-	-	CAAGGAASRSYGYTF	TGTGCCGCCGGCGGGGCTGCATCTCGTAGCTATGGCTACACCTTC
TRBV29-1	TRBJ1-2	TRBD1	-	CSVWGTGGAGYTF	TGCAGCGTTTGGGGTACAGGGGGAGCTGGCTACACCTTC
TRBV2	TRBJ2-1	TRBD1	-	CASEKGAREQFF	TGTGCCAGCGAGAAGGGGGCGCGTGAGCAGTTCTTC
TRBV20-1	TRBJ2-5	-	-	CSARDLRRGIQTQYF	TGCAGTGCTAGAGATCTAAGGAGGGGTATACAGACCCAGTACTTC
TRBV7-3	TRBJ2-3	-	-	CASSQRGGKTQYF	TGTGCCAGCAGCCAGAGGGGGGGAAAAACGCAGTATTTT
TRBV12-3/TRBV12-4	TRBJ1-4	-	-	CASSLWGGGEKLFF	TGTGCCAGCAGTTTATGGGGAGGAGGCGAAAAACTGTTTTTT
TRBV6-6	TRBJ1-1	-	-	CASSYQGRNTEAFF	TGTGCCAGCAGTTACCAGGGGAGAAACACTGAAGCTTTCTTT
TRBV3-1	TRBJ2-4	TRBD2	-	CASSQDLRLAGGLNIQYF	TGTGCCAGCAGCCAAGATCTGAGGCTAGCGGGGGGGTTAAACATTCAGTACTTC
TRBV18	TRBJ1-1	-	once	CASSRTSVNTEAFF	TGTGCCAGCTCACGGACATCGGTTAACACTGAAGCTTTCTTT